These 3 T cell receptor beta chains share one sample of origin, sequenced in a study of high-grade serous ovarian cancer treatment subgroups. Profiled with immunoSEQ multiplex PCR; TCRdb holds only in-frame clones, not every one. The sample includes around 30,000 clones, 80% to 90% of them seen just once. Tumor tissue was taken before any definitive surgery or chemotherapy was given. The sequencing sample was made of tumor tissue. The receptor set was obtained from a human donor with high-grade serous ovarian cancer.

This clone was detected once. J is TRBJ2-5 and V is TRBV28, with D perhaps TRBD2 (7 bases). The CDR3 covers 14 residues. Trimming stripped 6 bases from V and 7 bases from J, with 18 bases between. Germline values: CDR1 MDHEN, CDR2 SYDVKM. This CDR3 is CASRPSLGGGTQYF. In DNA form, the CDR3 reads TGTGCCAGCAGACCCTCCCTAGGGGGGGGGACCCAGTACTTC.

This rearrangement joins TRBV5-1 to TRBJ2-3, with 10 bases matching TRBD2. This CDR3 has 17 amino acids. After removal of 1 base from V and 2 bases from J, the junction contained 7 bases not matched to a gene. Germline V gene data show CDR1 as SGHRS and CDR2 as YFSETQ. The CDR3: CASSLPFTSGTTDTQYF. The CDR3 nucleotides are TGCGCCAGCAGCTTGCCATTTACTAGCGGGACCACAGATACGCAGTATTTT.

The chain is built from TRBV27 and TRBJ1-4; D perhaps matches TRBD1 (5 bases). This CDR3 comprises 13 residues. Germline assignment: CDR1 MNHEY and CDR2 SMNVEV (reference sequence). V was cut by 3 bases and J by 8 bases, with 10 bases left in between. CDR3 nucleotides: TGTGCCAGCAGTTTTGGGACTCTGGAAAAACTGTTTTTT. This translates into CASSFGTLEKLFF. The full variable domain, in which reference TRBV27 and TRBJ1-4 provide the parts outside the CDR3, is EAQVTQNPRYLITVTGKKLTVTCSQNMNHEYMSWYRQDPGLGLRQIYYSMNVEVTDKGDVPEGYKVSRKEKRNFPLILESPSPNQTSLYFCASSFGTLEKLFFGSGTQLSVL.